This TCR beta chain was sequenced during a study of blood T cell repertoires in COVID-19. The age range of participants was 18 to 89 years, with residence in about two dozen US areas. In assigning cohorts, the study relied on participant-reported clinical history. Each recovered donor of Cohort 3 presented with two negative PCRs, clearance, or symptom resolution. In the study's own analysis: Amplification of reference gene primers provided the estimated nucleated cell counts. TCRdb's table, derived via immunoSEQ multiplex PCR, lists solely in-frame clones and lacks some. Clone size and V and J calls were adopted from that table, with D and trimming inferred from the DNA. The sample has some 400,000 clones; approximately 89% are singletons. This receptor was identified in a woman in her 30s who had recovered from COVID-19. Sequenced sample: PBMCs or T cells enriched from blood (not recorded which).

As DNA, the CDR3 is TGTGCAAGTCGCTTGAGGGAGGGTTCGGACACTGAAGCTTTCTTT. Translating it yields CASRLREGSDTEAFF. The gene calls are TRBV12-2 and TRBJ1-1. TRBV12-2 is classified as a pseudogene. The CDR3 consists of 15 residues.